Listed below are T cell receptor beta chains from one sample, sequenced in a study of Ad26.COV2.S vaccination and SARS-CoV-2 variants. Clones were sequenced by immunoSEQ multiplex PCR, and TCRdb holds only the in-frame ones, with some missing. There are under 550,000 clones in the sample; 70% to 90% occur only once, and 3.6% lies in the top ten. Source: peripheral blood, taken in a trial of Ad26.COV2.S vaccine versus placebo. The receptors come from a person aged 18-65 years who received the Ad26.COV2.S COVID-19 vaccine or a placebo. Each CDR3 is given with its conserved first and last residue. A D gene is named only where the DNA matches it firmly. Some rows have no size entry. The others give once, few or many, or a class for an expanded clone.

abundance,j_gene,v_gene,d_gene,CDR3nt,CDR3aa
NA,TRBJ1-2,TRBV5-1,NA,TGCGCCAGCAGCTTGTCCGGGGCCTATGGCTACACCTTC,CASSLSGAYGYTF
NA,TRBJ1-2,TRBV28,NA,TGTGCCAGCAGTCTCCTGACAGACACTCGGGGCTACACCTTC,CASSLLTDTRGYTF
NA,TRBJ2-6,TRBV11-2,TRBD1,TGTGCCAGCAGCTTAGGGGGGACAGGGTGGTCTGGGGCCAACGTCCTGACTTTC,CASSLGGTGWSGANVLTF
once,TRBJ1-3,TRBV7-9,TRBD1,TGTGCCAGCAGCTTGGGGGACAGCCGAGACACCATATATTTT,CASSLGDSRDTIYF
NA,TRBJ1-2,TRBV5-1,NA,TGCGCCAGCAGCGTGGACATTAACTATGGCTACACCTTC,CASSVDINYGYTF
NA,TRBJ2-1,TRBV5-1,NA,TGCGCCAGCAGCTTCCAGGGTTCATCGGCCAATGAGCAGTTCTTC,CASSFQGSSANEQFF
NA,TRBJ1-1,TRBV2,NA,TGTGCCAGCAGTGAAGCCGGGAACAGTTGGACTGAAGCTTTCTTT,CASSEAGNSWTEAFF
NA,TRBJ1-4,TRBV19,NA,TGTGCCAGCCACGGAGGGGCCGGTAATGAAAAACTGTTTTTT,CASHGGAGNEKLFF
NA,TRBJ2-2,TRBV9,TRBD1,TGTGCCAGCAGCGGGACAGGGGGAAACACCGGGGAGCTGTTTTTT,CASSGTGGNTGELFF
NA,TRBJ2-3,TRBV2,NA,TGTGCCAGCACGGTGCAAGGGGCAGATACGCAGTATTTT,CASTVQGADTQYF
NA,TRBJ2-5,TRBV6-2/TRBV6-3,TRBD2,TGTGCCAGCAGTTCGACTAGCGTCGAGACCCAGTACTTC,CASSSTSVETQYF
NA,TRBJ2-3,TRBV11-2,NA,TGTGCCAGCAGCTTAGTGGGGGGCCGCGATACGCAGTATTTT,CASSLVGGRDTQYF
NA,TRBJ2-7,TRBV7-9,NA,TGTGCCAGCAGCTTAGGGGGGTACACCTTTGGGGAGCAGTACTTC,CASSLGGYTFGEQYF
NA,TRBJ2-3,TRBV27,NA,TGTGCCAGCACCGTAACAAGACAGGGCACAGATACGCAGTATTTT,CASTVTRQGTDTQYF
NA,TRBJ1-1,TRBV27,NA,TGTGCCAGCATCTCACAGGGCTTCAAGAACACTGAAGCTTTCTTT,CASISQGFKNTEAFF
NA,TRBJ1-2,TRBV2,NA,TGTGCCAGCAGTGAAGGGGCCAGTACTAACTATGGCTACACCTTC,CASSEGASTNYGYTF
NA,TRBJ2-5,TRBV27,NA,TGTGCCAGCAGTCATCGGACCAGAGGGGGTGAGACCCAGTACTTC,CASSHRTRGGETQYF
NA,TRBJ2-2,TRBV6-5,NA,TGTGCCAGCAGCTGGGAGTTCACCGGGGAGCTGTTTTTT,CASSWEFTGELFF
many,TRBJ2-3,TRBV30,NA,TGTGCCTGGAGTGTACGTGGTGGTGGGGGGACAGATACGCAGTATTTT,CAWSVRGGGGTDTQYF
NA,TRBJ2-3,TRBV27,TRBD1,TGTGCCAGCAGTTTAGGTGTTAGGACAGGGGGCACAGATACGCAGTATTTT,CASSLGVRTGGTDTQYF
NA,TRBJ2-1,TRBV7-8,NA,TGTGCCAGCAGCTTAGGGGCCAAGGGGCAGTTCTTC,CASSLGAKGQFF
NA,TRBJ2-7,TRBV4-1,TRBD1,TGCGCCAGCAGCATCCGGGACAGGTCCTACGAGCAGTACTTC,CASSIRDRSYEQYF
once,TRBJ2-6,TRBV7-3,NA,TGTGCCAGCAGCTTAATGGGACCCGGAACTGGGGCCAACGTCCTGACTTTC,CASSLMGPGTGANVLTF
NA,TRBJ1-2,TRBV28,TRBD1,TGTGCCAGCATTCGGACAGTAGGGGACAGGGGGCCCCCTTCTGAGGGCTACACCTTC,CASIRTVGDRGPPSEGYTF
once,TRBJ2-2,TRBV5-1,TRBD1,TGCGCCAGCAGCTACTCCGGGACAGGGTTGTCCGGGGAGCTGTTTTTT,CASSYSGTGLSGELFF
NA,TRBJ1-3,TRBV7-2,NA,TGTGCCAGCAGCTTATCGGGGGGTGCGAGTGGAAACACCATATATTTT,CASSLSGGASGNTIYF
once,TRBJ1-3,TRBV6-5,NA,TGTGCCAGCAGTTACTCGGGCTCAGGGGTTGGAAACACCATATATTTT,CASSYSGSGVGNTIYF
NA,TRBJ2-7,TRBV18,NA,TGTGCCAGCTCCCTCACTAGCCGCAGCTCCTACGAGCAGTACTTC,CASSLTSRSSYEQYF
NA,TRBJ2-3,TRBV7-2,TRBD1,TGTGCCAGCAACAACGACAGGGGGCTAGATACGCAGTATTTT,CASNNDRGLDTQYF
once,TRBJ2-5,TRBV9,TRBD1,TGTGCCAGCAGCGGGACAGGGGTAAAGACCCAGTACTTC,CASSGTGVKTQYF
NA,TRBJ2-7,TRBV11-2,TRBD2,TGTGCCAGCAGCTACGATGCGGGGGGCGGCTACGAGCAGTACTTC,CASSYDAGGGYEQYF
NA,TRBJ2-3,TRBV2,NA,TGTGCCACCGCCGGGTTTTCAGATACGCAGTATTTT,CATAGFSDTQYF
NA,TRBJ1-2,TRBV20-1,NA,TGCAGTGCTATCTGGAGGGGCTACACCTTC,CSAIWRGYTF
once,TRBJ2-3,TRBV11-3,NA,TGTGCCAGCAGCCCCTCGGGTTTGGCAACAGATACGCAGTATTTT,CASSPSGLATDTQYF
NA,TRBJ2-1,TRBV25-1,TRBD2,TGTGCCAGCAGTGAATCCCTAATGACTAGCGGGGGGGACAATGAGCAGTTCTTC,CASSESLMTSGGDNEQFF
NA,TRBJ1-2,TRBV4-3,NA,TGCGCCAGCAGCCAAGGAGCAGGAGGGGGGGACTATGGCTACACCTTC,CASSQGAGGGDYGYTF
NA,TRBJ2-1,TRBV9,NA,TGTGCCAGCAGCCCCGCTACTAGTCTAATTGAGCAGTTCTTC,CASSPATSLIEQFF
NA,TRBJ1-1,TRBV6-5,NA,TGTGCCAGCAGTTCCTCCGAGACCTTAACTGAAGCTTTCTTT,CASSSSETLTEAFF
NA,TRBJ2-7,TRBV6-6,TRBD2,TGTGCCAGCAGCCCTACTAGCGGGGGGACCTACGAGCAGTACTTC,CASSPTSGGTYEQYF
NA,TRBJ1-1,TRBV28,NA,TGTGCCAGCAGTCGCTCAGGGAACCATGAAGTTGAAGCTTTCTTT,CASSRSGNHEVEAFF
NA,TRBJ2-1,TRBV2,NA,TGTGCCAGCATGAGGGGCCAGACTAGACTGTACAATGAGCAGTTCTTC,CASMRGQTRLYNEQFF
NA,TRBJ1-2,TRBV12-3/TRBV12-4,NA,TGTGCCAGCAGCAAGGGAGCCTATGGCTACACCTTC,CASSKGAYGYTF
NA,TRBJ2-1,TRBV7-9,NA,TGTGCCAGCAGCTTAGCGCTGGGCGGGACAACCGATGAGCAGTTCTTC,CASSLALGGTTDEQFF
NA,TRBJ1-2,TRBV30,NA,TGTGCCTGGAGTGTTGGGGGACCCCTCTATGGCTACACCTTC,CAWSVGGPLYGYTF
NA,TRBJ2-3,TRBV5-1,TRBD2,TGCGCCAGCAGCTTCGGGGGGACGGCAGATACGCAGTATTTT,CASSFGGTADTQYF
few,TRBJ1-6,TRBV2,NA,TGTGCCAGCAGTGACAGGAGCTCCTATAATTCACCCCTCCACTTT,CASSDRSSYNSPLHF
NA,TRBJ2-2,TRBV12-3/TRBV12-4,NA,TGTGCCAGCAGCCTAGCACACACCGGGGAGCTGTTTTTT,CASSLAHTGELFF
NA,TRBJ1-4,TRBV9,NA,TGTGCCAGCAGCGGGGCCGTAACGGCAACTAATGAAAAACTGTTTTTT,CASSGAVTATNEKLFF
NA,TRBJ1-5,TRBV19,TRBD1,TGTGCCAGTAACCCGGGACAGCTGCCCCAGCATTTT,CASNPGQLPQHF
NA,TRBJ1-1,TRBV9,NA,TGTGCCAGCAGCGCCGGGTCGAACACTGAAGCTTTCTTT,CASSAGSNTEAFF
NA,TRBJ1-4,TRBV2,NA,TGTGCCAGCGTGAGGGGCTACGGTGAAAAACTGTTTTTT,CASVRGYGEKLFF
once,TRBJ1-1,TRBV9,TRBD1,TGTGCCAGCAGCCCAGGACAGGGAGGGATGAACACTGAAGCTTTCTTT,CASSPGQGGMNTEAFF
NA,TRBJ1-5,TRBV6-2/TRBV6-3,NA,TGTGCCAGCAGCCTCGGTGGGGATCAGCCCCAGCATTTT,CASSLGGDQPQHF
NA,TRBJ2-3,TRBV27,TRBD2,TGTGCCAGCAGTTTATTACCAGCGGGGGGGCCGGATACGCAGTATTTT,CASSLLPAGGPDTQYF
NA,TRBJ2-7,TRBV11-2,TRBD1,TGTGCCAGCAGCCCGACAGGGGACGAGCAGTACTTC,CASSPTGDEQYF
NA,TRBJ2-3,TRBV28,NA,TGTGCCAGCATCCCCCCCCCAGACGGACAAACAAGCACAGATACGCAGTATTTT,CASIPPPDGQTSTDTQYF
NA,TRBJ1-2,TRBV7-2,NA,TGTGCCAGCAGCCCGTTAAGGGGATCGACAGAAGACTACACCTTC,CASSPLRGSTEDYTF